This T cell receptor (beta chain) was found in a study of tumor-infiltrating lymphocytes in primary liver carcinoma. Priming with a constant-region primer yielded TCR beta cDNA from about 510 ng total RNA. Slightly modified ARM-PCR served as the procedure for the TCR beta libraries. These libraries came from three rounds of nested multiplex PCR. Use of TRBV1-TRBV30 forward primers with a C-beta reverse primer characterized the first two PCR rounds, which lasted about 10 cycles each. TCRdb reprocessed the multiplex PCR reads via MiXCR and lists one record per CDR3 protein. This sample yields fewer than 250,000 distinct CDR3 sequences, of which 85% are seen a single time; 15% to 20% belongs to the top ten. Co-extraction yielded RNA and DNA from around 20-30 mg of unsorted bulk tissue. General study results and limits: Tumor region pairs shared more overlap than did tumor-adjacent and tumor-blood pairs. Merely some 8-25% of top clones spanned all five tumor regions.

Notes on this clonotype: The antigen is not known.

CDR1 MNHEY and CDR2 SVGEGT come from the germline V gene. V gave up 6 bases and J gave up 15 bases, with 22 bases separating them. This CDR3 contains 13 residues. The sequence was collected from a man aged 35 to 55 with primary liver carcinoma and hepatitis B virus infection. The sequencing sample was made of tumor tissue from primary liver carcinoma. The rearrangement joins TRBV6-2 or TRBV6-3 to TRBJ2-3, with D perhaps given as TRBD1 or TRBD2 (5 bases each). CDR3 protein: CASSPIRDGRHYF. The CDR3 region has the DNA TGTGCCAGCAGCCCCATCCGGGACGGACGGCATTATTTT.